The 26 T cell receptor beta chains reported below all come from one sample, sequenced in a study of cytomegalovirus exposure and HLA in healthy donors. Data came from immunoSEQ multiplex PCR; TCRdb stores just in-frame clones and leaves some out. The sample lists over 200,000 clones; roughly 85% were seen once. What was sequenced was PBMCs. The receptors derive from a woman in her late teens or twenties in good health and CMV-seronegative.

The rearrangement uses TRBV29-1 and TRBJ1-1; no firm D call. The CDR3 is 12 residues long. Germline-derived CDR1 and CDR2 are SQVTM and ANQGSEA. Trimming removed 7 bases from V and 8 bases from J, with 17 bases in between. The CDR3 nucleotides read TGCAGCGCCCGTTTGATGCAAACGGAAGCTTTCTTT. Protein sequence: CSARLMQTEAFF.

CDR3 DNA: TGTGCCTGGAGCCTTGGGGTTGGGCAAGCTCAGCCCCAGCATTTT. As protein: CAWSLGVGQAQPQHF. V is TRBV30 and J is TRBJ1-5; D is undetermined. From germline, CDR1 is GTSNPN and CDR2 SVGIG (reference sequence). The CDR3 loop spans 15 amino acids. Trimming removed 3 bases at V and 6 bases at J, with 18 bases between.

There are a few counts of this clone. The CDR3 is CASSPPEQGTGELFF. The CDR3 DNA reads TGTGCCAGCTCACCACCCGAACAGGGGACCGGGGAGCTGTTTTTT. The V call is TRBV18, the J call TRBJ2-2; TRBD1 matches at 7 bases. This CDR3 comprises 15 residues. Germline V gene sequence: CDR1 KGHSH, CDR2 LQKENI. Unmatched junction bases numbered 3, after V lost 0 bases and J lost 5 bases.

The V call is TRBV27, the J call TRBJ2-2, with 7 positions matching TRBD1. This CDR3 has 15 amino acids. Germline V gene sequence: CDR1 MNHEY, CDR2 SMNVEV (reference sequence). The V segment lost 6 bases and the J segment 6 bases; nucleotides outside the gene matches: 10. The CDR3 region has the DNA TGTGCCAGCAGCTCGAGACAGGGATGGGCCGGGGAGCTGTTTTTT. Its protein product is CASSSRQGWAGELFF.

This clone turned up a few times. The rearrangement uses TRBV7-9 and TRBJ1-5, with no clear D. The CDR3 length is 14 residues. Germline V CDR1 and CDR2: SEHNR, FQNEAQ (reference sequence). V lost 4 bases, J lost 0 bases, and 7 bases lay in between. DNA for the CDR3: TGTGCCAGCAGCTCCCAGGATAGCAATCAGCCCCAGCATTTT. This sequence encodes CASSSQDSNQPQHF.

This clone was observed a handful of times. The CDR3 bases are TGTGCCAGTAGTATATCAGTCGGGTATGGCTACACCTTC. It encodes CASSISVGYGYTF. This rearrangement joins TRBV19 to TRBJ1-2; D is uncertain. Germline V gene data show CDR1 as LNHDA and CDR2 as SQIVND (reference sequence). There are 13 residues in the CDR3. The V end lost 2 bases, the J end lost 5 bases, and 9 bases lay between the germline ends.

In this sample, this clone turned up a few times. The genes are TRBV6-1 and TRBJ2-7, with a tentative D call TRBD2 (5 bases). Germline V gene data show CDR1 as MNHNS and CDR2 as SASEGT. The V end lost 6 bases, the J end lost 0 bases, and 12 bases lay between the germline ends. This CDR3 contains 14 residues. CDR3 in DNA: TGTGCCAGCAGCTTCACCACTAGCTCCTACGAGCAGTACTTC. This sequence encodes CASSFTTSSYEQYF.

This CDR3 is CASSSGTGGFGGYTF. DNA for the CDR3: TGTGCCAGCAGTTCCGGGACAGGGGGCTTCGGGGGCTACACCTTC. This chain connects TRBV28 to TRBJ1-2, with TRBD1 identical over 12 bases. CDR1 MDHEN and CDR2 SYDVKM come from the germline V gene. The CDR3 covers 15 residues. J gave up 8 bases and V 4 bases, and 8 bases lay outside the gene matches.

This chain uses TRBV27 with TRBJ1-3; D call uncertain. V lost 6 bases to trimming and J lost 0 bases, with 9 bases between them. The CDR3 runs 14 residues. Germline V gives CDR1 MNHEY, CDR2 SMNVEV (reference sequence). The chain's CDR3 is CASRPVGSGNTIYF. CDR3 bases: TGTGCCAGCAGGCCCGTCGGCTCTGGAAACACCATATATTTT.

The rearrangement links TRBV6-1 to TRBJ1-5; D is undetermined. This CDR3 comprises 15 residues. CDR1 and CDR2 (germline): MNHNS, SASEGT. V was pared by 6 bases and J by 0 bases, with 12 bases between. CDR3 nucleotides: TGTGCCAGCAGCCCCGGACTGATTAGCAATCAGCCCCAGCATTTT. Its translation is CASSPGLISNQPQHF.

The chain is built from TRBV5-6 and TRBJ2-7; D is unresolved. Germline assignment: CDR1 SGHDT and CDR2 YYEEEE. This CDR3 comprises 14 residues. V was clipped by 0 bases and J by 2 bases, with 9 bases between them. DNA of the CDR3: TGTGCCAGCAGCTTGGTGGGGAACCCCTACGAGCAGTACTTC. Its protein is CASSLVGNPYEQYF.

The J gene is TRBJ1-2, the V gene TRBV5-1; unclear D gene. The V gene's germline CDR1 is SGHRS and CDR2 YFSETQ. V was pared by 0 bases and J by 4 bases, with 13 bases between. This CDR3 spans 15 amino acids. The CDR3: CASSLDASIFYGYTF. In DNA form, the CDR3 reads TGCGCCAGCAGCTTGGACGCCAGCATCTTCTATGGCTACACCTTC.

This clone occurred once. V and J are TRBV4-1 and TRBJ2-5, with 16 bases that match TRBD2. V lost 3 bases to trimming and J lost 2 bases; unmatched junction nucleotides: 12. CDR1 is MGHRA and CDR2 is YSYEKL in the germline V gene. The CDR3 loop spans 20 amino acids. CDR3 in amino acids: CASSQIVLGLAGGRQETQYF. The CDR3 DNA follows: TGCGCCAGCAGCCAGATAGTCCTGGGACTAGCGGGGGGGCGGCAAGAGACCCAGTACTTC.

The chain combines TRBV27 with TRBJ1-4; D call uncertain. The CDR3 is 13 residues long. Germline-derived CDR1 and CDR2 are MNHEY and SMNVEV (reference sequence). Trimming shortened V by 5 bases and J by 4 bases, and 8 bases separated the two germline ends. The CDR3 DNA reads as TGTGCCAGCAGTCCGGACGGTAATGAAAAACTGTTTTTT. Translation: CASSPDGNEKLFF.

This clone was observed a single time. The chain uses TRBV11-2 and TRBJ1-1; 8 nucleotides align to TRBD1. This CDR3 region has 17 residues. Germline V lookup: CDR1 SGHAT, CDR2 FQNNGV. With V trimmed by 1 base and J by 5 bases, 12 bases remained unmatched. The CDR3 region is CASSLGGRGRSETEAFF. The DNA of the CDR3 is TGTGCCAGCAGCTTAGGTGGCAGGGGGCGGTCGGAGACTGAAGCTTTCTTT.

This chain uses TRBV18 with TRBJ1-1; D not resolved. The CDR3 contains 14 residues. V lost 2 bases to trimming and J lost 4 bases, with 11 bases between them. Germline CDR1 KGHSH, CDR2 LQKENI. In DNA form, the CDR3 reads TGTGCCAGCTCACCAAGGGAAGGCGGCACTGAAGCTTTCTTT. Translating gives CASSPREGGTEAFF.

This CDR3 reads CASSVEGGRGDEQFF. The CDR3 coding sequence is TGTGCCAGCAGCGTAGAGGGCGGGAGAGGGGATGAGCAGTTCTTC. The chain combines TRBV9 with TRBJ2-1, with 7 positions matching TRBD2. This CDR3 contains 15 residues. Germline trimming cut 0 bases from V and 8 bases from J; bases unmatched to any gene: 8. Germline V gives CDR1 SGDLS, CDR2 YYNGEE. Combining the CDR3 with reference TRBV9 and TRBJ2-1 gives the whole variable domain DSGVTQTPKHLITATGQRVTLRCSPRSGDLSVYWYQQSLDQGLQFLIQYYNGEERAKGNILERFSAQQFPDLHSELNLSSLELGDSALYFCASSVEGGRGDEQFFGPGTRLTVL.

The chain links TRBV7-6 to TRBJ1-2; 8 positions match TRBD1. Germline V gene sequence: CDR1 SGHVS, CDR2 FNYEAQ. Unmatched junction bases numbered 8, after V lost 5 bases and J lost 0 bases. The CDR3 totals 16 residues. In DNA, the CDR3 is TGTGCCAGCAGCCCAACCGCAGGGGGCTCTAACTATGGCTACACCTTC. It translates to CASSPTAGGSNYGYTF.

The rearrangement joins TRBV9 to TRBJ1-5; D is unresolved. Germline V gene sequence: CDR1 SGDLS, CDR2 YYNGEE. Trimming removed 0 bases from V and 3 bases from J, with 10 bases in between. The CDR3 extends over 15 amino acids. CDR3 nucleotides: TGTGCCAGCAGCGTAGGAGGAATGATCAATCAGCCCCAGCATTTT. Its protein is CASSVGGMINQPQHF.

The chain has TRBV5-1 and TRBJ2-1, with 7 bases aligning to TRBD2. Per the germline V gene, CDR1 is SGHRS and CDR2 is YFSETQ. This CDR3 is built from 15 residues. The V segment lost 7 bases and the J segment 1 base; nucleotides outside the gene matches: 8. Written as DNA, the CDR3 is TGCGCCAGCCGACCCATCGGGGGGTCCTACAATGAGCAGTTCTTC. This gives the protein CASRPIGGSYNEQFF.

As for this clone: The same CDR3 arises from other DNA sequences in this sample as well. The CDR3 reads CASSLASPYNEQFF. CDR3 DNA sequence: TGCGCCAGCAGCTTGGCCAGTCCCTACAATGAGCAGTTCTTC. The V and J genes are TRBV5-1 and TRBJ2-1, with no clear D. The CDR3 is 14 amino acids. The V gene's germline CDR1 is SGHRS and CDR2 YFSETQ. Trimming cost V 0 bases and J 2 bases, with 6 bases left between them.

This CDR3 is CASSLGGRYGYTF. As DNA, the CDR3 is TGTGCCAGCAGCTTAGGGGGCCGCTATGGCTACACCTTC. This sequence joins TRBV7-8 and TRBJ1-2; maybe TRBD1 (5 bases). There are 13 residues in the CDR3. V lost 1 base, J lost 4 bases, and 7 bases lay in between. Germline values: CDR1 SGHVS, CDR2 FQNEAQ.

The chain is built from TRBV25-1 and TRBJ2-5; D tentatively reads TRBD1 or TRBD2 (5 bases each). Germline lookup yields CDR1 MGHDK and CDR2 SYGVNS. The CDR3 is 13 residues long. Trimming removed 6 bases at V and 5 bases at J, with 13 bases between. CDR3 DNA: TGTGCCAGCAGGGGGGTCGTGGGGGAGACCCAGTACTTC. This sequence encodes CASRGVVGETQYF.

The chain combines TRBV14 with TRBJ2-2; D may be TRBD1 (7 bases). V was pared by 4 bases and J by 6 bases, with 21 bases between. Germline-derived CDR1 and CDR2 are SGHDN and FVKESK. This CDR3 spans 17 amino acids. The CDR3 is CASSRARQGGFAGELFF. DNA of the CDR3: TGTGCCAGCAGCCGGGCTAGACAGGGAGGTTTCGCCGGGGAGCTGTTTTTT. Filled out from reference TRBV14 and TRBJ2-2, the complete variable domain reads EAGVTQFPSHSVIEKGQTVTLRCDPISGHDNLYWYRRVMGKEIKFLLHFVKESKQDESGMPNNRFLAERTGGTYSTLKVQPAELEDSGVYFCASSRARQGGFAGELFFGEGSRLTVL.

The chain couples TRBV7-9 to TRBJ2-1, with TRBD2 identical over 11 bases. The CDR3 contains 15 residues. Per germline, CDR1 SEHNR and CDR2 FQNEAQ (reference sequence). The ends lost 3 bases at V and 5 bases at J; junction bases unmatched: 3. The CDR3: CASSFGLAGNNEQFF. CDR3 sequence (DNA): TGTGCCAGCAGCTTCGGACTAGCGGGTAACAATGAGCAGTTCTTC.

This clone was detected a few times. The J gene is TRBJ2-3, the V gene TRBV12-1; no check of the table's D call, TRBD2, against the DNA was made. TRBV12-1 is described as a pseudogene. The CDR3 length is 19 residues. DNA of the CDR3: TGTGCCAGCAGCTTTTTGGCTAGCGGGAGCTATACTAGCACAGATACGCAGTATTTT. It yields the protein CASSFLASGSYTSTDTQYF.